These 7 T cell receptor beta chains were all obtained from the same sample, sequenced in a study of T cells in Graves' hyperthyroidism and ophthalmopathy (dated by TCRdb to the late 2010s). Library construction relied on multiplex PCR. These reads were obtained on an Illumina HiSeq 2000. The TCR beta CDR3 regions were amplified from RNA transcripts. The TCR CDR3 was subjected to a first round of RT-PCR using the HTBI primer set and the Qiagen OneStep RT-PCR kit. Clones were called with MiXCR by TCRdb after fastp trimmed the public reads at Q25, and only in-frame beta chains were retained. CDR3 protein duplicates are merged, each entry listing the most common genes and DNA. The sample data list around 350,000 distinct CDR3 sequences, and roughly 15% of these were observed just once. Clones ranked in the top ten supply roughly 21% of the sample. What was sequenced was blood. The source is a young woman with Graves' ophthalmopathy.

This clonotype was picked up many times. CDR3 sequence reads: CASGSEMNTEAFF. The CDR3 nucleotides are TGTGCCAGTGGCAGCGAAATGAACACTGAAGCTTTCTTT. The chain joins TRBV7-9 to TRBJ1-1; unclear D gene. With 9 bases removed from V and 0 bases from J, the gap between germline ends came to 11 bases. The germline gives CDR1 SEHNR, CDR2 FQNEAQ (reference sequence). The CDR3 consists of 13 residues.

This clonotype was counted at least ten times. In DNA, the CDR3 is TGCGCCAGCAGCCCTGGGACAGGGGCCCTGAAGGACTACGAGCAGTACTTC. Its translation is CASSPGTGALKDYEQYF. The V gene is TRBV4-1, the J gene TRBJ2-7; 10 nucleotides line up with TRBD1. Germline lookup yields CDR1 MGHRA and CDR2 YSYEKL. This CDR3 is built from 17 residues. With V trimmed by 4 bases and J by 3 bases, 12 bases remained unmatched.

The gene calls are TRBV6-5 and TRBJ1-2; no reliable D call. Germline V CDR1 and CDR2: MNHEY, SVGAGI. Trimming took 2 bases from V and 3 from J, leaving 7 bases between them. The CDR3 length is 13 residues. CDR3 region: CASSYAQDYGYTF. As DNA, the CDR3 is TGTGCCAGCAGTTACGCCCAGGACTATGGCTACACCTTC.

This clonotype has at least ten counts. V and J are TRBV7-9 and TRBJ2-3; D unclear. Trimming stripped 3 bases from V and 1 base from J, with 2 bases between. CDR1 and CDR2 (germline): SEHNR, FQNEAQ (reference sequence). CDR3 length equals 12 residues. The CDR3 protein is CASSFGTDTQYF. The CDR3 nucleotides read TGTGCCAGCAGCTTCGGCACAGATACGCAGTATTTT.

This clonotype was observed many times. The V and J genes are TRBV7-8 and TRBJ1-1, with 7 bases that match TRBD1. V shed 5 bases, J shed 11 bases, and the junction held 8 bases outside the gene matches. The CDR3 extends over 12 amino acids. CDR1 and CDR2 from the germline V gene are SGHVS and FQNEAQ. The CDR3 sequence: CASSPDRVDAFF. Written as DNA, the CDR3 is TGTGCCAGCAGCCCCGACAGGGTGGACGCTTTCTTT.

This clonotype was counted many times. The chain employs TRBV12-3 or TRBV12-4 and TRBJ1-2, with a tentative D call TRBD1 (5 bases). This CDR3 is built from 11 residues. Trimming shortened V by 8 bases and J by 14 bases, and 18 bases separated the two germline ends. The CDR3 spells CASRLMAGPTF. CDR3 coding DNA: TGTGCCAGCCGCTTAATGGCGGGGCCGACCTTC.

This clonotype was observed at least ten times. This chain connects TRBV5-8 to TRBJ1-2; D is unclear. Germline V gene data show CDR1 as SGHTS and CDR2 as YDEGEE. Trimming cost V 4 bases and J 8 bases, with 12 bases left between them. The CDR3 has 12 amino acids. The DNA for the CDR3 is TGTGCCAGCAGCAGGGAAGTTAGGGGCTACACCTTC. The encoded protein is CASSREVRGYTF. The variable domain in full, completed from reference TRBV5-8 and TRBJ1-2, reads EAGVTQSPTHLIKTRGQQATLRCSPISGHTSVYWYQQALGLGLQFLLWYDEGEERNRGNFPPRFSGRQFPNYSSELNVNALELEDSALYLCASSREVRGYTFGSGTRLTVV.